The present T cell receptor (beta chain) was sequenced within a study of T-cell memory formation after mild COVID-19. Broader study findings: The study found balanced CD4/CD8 in clones contracting day 15 to 85 and a CD4+ lean in later expanders.

This CDR3 has 14 amino acids. The germline CDR1 and CDR2 sequences are SGHRS and YFSETQ. Trimming left V 0 bases short and J 8 bases short, with 12 bases between. A remark on this clonotype: Its antigen is not identified.

The authors produced TCR alpha and TCR beta cDNA libraries with sample barcodes and UMIs by 5'RACE using constant-segment primers. One entry per CDR3 protein results from TCRdb running MiXCR on the 5' RACE reads. The data contain 85,000 to 120,000 distinct CDR3 sequences, around 15% of them singletons. The TCR was taken from an adult woman who had mild COVID-19 (a few samples of this study predate the infection). Cell type and time point are not known. Sequenced sample: PBMCs or a T cell subset sorted from them (not recorded which). The V and J genes are TRBV5-1 and TRBJ2-1; a possible D gene is TRBD2 (6 bases). In nucleotides, the CDR3 is TGCGCCAGCAGCTTGGTGGGGGACTTGGATGAGCAGTTCTTC. Translation gives CASSLVGDLDEQFF.